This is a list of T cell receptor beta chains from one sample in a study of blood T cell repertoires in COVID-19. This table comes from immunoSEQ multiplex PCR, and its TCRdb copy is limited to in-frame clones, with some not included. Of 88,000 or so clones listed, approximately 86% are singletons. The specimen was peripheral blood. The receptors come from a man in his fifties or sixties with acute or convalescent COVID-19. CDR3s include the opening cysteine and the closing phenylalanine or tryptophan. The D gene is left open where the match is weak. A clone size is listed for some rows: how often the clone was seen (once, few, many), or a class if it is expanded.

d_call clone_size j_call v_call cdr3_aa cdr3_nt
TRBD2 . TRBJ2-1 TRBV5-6 CASSLLSGGARNEQFF TGTGCCAGCAGCCTCTTGAGCGGGGGGGCTCGGAATGAGCAGTTCTTC
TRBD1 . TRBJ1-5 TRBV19 CASSRRDRGGIPQHF TGTGCCAGTAGTCGCCGGGACAGGGGGGGTATACCCCAGCATTTT
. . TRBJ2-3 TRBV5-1 CASSPRQGLGTDTQYF TGCGCCAGCAGCCCACGACAGGGACTCGGCACAGATACGCAGTATTTT
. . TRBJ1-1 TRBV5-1 CASSLGSSNTEAFF TGCGCCAGCAGCTTGGGCAGTTCGAACACTGAAGCTTTCTTT
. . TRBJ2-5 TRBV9 CASSVAPGETQYF TGTGCCAGCAGCGTAGCCCCGGGAGAGACCCAGTACTTC
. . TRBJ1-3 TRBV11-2 CASSLARFGTIYF TGTGCCAGCAGCTTAGCCCGGTTTGGCACCATATATTTT
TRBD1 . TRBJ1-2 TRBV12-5 CASGLVLTGTGGRNGYTF TGTGCTAGTGGTTTGGTTTTAACCGGGACAGGAGGAAGGAATGGCTACACCTTC
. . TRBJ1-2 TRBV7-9 CASSLAHSDYTF TGTGCCAGCAGCTTAGCCCACTCCGACTACACCTTC
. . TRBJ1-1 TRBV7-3 CASSSTGGGTEAFF TGTGCCAGCAGCTCGACAGGCGGGGGCACTGAAGCTTTCTTT
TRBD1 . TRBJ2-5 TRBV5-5 CASSLIPGQVQETQYF TGTGCCAGCAGCTTAATTCCGGGACAGGTACAAGAGACCCAGTACTTC
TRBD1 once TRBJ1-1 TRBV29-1 CSVATGGYTEAFF TGCAGCGTGGCGACAGGGGGCTACACTGAAGCTTTCTTT
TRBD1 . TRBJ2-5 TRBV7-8 CASSLGTGVGGTQYF TGTGCCAGCAGCTTAGGGACAGGGGTCGGAGGGACCCAGTACTTC
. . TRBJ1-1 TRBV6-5 CASSKQQGKRPEAFF TGTGCCAGCAGCAAACAACAGGGTAAAAGGCCTGAAGCTTTCTTT
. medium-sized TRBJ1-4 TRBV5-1 CASSPETLGEKLFF TGCGCCAGCAGCCCGGAAACCCTCGGGGAAAAACTGTTTTTT
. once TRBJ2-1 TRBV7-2 CASNSIPQATNYNEQFF TGTGCCAGCAATTCTATTCCTCAGGCAACGAATTACAATGAGCAGTTCTTC
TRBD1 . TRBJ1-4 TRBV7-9 CASSPDRAYEKLFF TGTGCCAGCAGCCCGGACAGGGCTTACGAAAAACTGTTTTTT
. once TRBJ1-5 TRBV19 CASSIPGLGNQPQHF TGTGCCAGTAGTATTCCCGGGTTGGGCAATCAGCCCCAGCATTTT
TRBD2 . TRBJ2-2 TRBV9 CASSVLAGPPPGELFF TGTGCCAGCAGCGTACTAGCGGGGCCTCCCCCCGGGGAGCTGTTTTTT
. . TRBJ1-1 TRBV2 CASSVLGQLNTEAFF TGTGCCAGCAGTGTACTTGGACAGTTGAACACTGAAGCTTTCTTT
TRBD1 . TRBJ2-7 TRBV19 CASSKIPGQGFYEQYF TGTGCCAGTAGCAAAATACCGGGACAGGGTTTCTACGAGCAGTACTTC
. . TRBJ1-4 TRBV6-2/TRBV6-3 CASSYAASGRSTNEKLFF TGTGCCAGCAGTTACGCGGCTTCGGGGAGGTCAACTAATGAAAAACTGTTTTTT
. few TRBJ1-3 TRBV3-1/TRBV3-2 CASSSGPSSGNTIYF TGTGCCAGCAGCAGCGGACCTTCCTCTGGAAACACCATATATTTT
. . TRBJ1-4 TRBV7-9 CASSLDITGMNEKLFF TGTGCCAGCAGCTTAGACATAACGGGGATGAATGAAAAACTGTTTTTT
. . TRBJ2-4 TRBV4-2 CASSQDVGLTYKNIQYF TGTGCCAGCAGCCAAGATGTGGGGCTAACCTATAAAAACATTCAGTACTTC
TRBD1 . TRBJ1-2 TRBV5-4 CASSPTRTGGYGYTF TGTGCCAGCAGCCCTACACGGACAGGGGGGTATGGCTACACCTTC
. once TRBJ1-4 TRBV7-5 CARSLGGDRGHEKLFF TGTGCCAGAAGCTTAGGTGGGGACAGGGGGCATGAAAAACTGTTTTTT
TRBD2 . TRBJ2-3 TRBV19 CASSLGRADTQYF TGTGCCAGTAGTCTGGGGAGGGCCGATACGCAGTATTTT
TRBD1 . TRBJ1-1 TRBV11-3 CASSRGTGGDTEAFF TGTGCCAGCAGCCGAGGGACAGGGGGTGACACTGAAGCTTTCTTT
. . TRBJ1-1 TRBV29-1 CSVLRALSTEAFF TGCAGCGTTCTGAGGGCCCTCAGCACTGAAGCTTTCTTT
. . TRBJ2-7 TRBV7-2 CASGQGRQGSYEQYF TGTGCCAGCGGACAAGGGCGCCAGGGTTCCTACGAGCAGTACTTC
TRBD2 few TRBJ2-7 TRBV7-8 CASSLVSGTSYEQYF TGTGCCAGCAGCTTAGTCAGCGGGACCTCCTACGAGCAGTACTTC
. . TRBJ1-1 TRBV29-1 CSALGGRSNTEAFF TGCAGCGCCCTCGGTGGGAGGTCTAACACTGAAGCTTTCTTT
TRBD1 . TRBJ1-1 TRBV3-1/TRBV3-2 CASSLLSGGTEAFF TGTGCCAGCAGCCTCCTTTCAGGGGGGACTGAAGCTTTCTTT
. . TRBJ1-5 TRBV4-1 CASSLMGGGSLNQPQHF TGCGCCAGCAGCCTCATGGGCGGAGGGAGTCTCAATCAGCCCCAGCATTTT
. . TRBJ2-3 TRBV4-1 CASSPGIVPSTDTQYF TGCGCCAGCAGCCCCGGTATCGTTCCTAGCACAGATACGCAGTATTTT
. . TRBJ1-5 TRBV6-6 CASSYGGANQPQHF TGTGCCAGCAGTTACGGGGGGGCCAATCAGCCCCAGCATTTT
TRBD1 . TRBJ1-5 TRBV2 CASSPGQRLPQHF TGTGCCAGCAGCCCGGGACAGAGACTTCCCCAGCATTTT
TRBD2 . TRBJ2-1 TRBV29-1 CSVVETRGRVNEQFF TGCAGCGTTGTCGAGACACGGGGGAGGGTCAATGAGCAGTTCTTC
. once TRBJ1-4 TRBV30 CAWTGTGGEKLFF TGTGCCTGGACCGGGACCGGGGGGGAAAAACTGTTTTTT
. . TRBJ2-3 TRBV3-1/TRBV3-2 CASSLGLRTDTQYF TGTGCCAGCAGCCTTGGACTTCGCACAGATACGCAGTATTTT
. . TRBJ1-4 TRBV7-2 CASSLSGTSINEKLFF TGTGCCAGCAGCCTCTCCGGGACATCGATTAATGAAAAACTGTTTTTT
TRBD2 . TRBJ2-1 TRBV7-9 CASSLFPGRRLANEQFF TGTGCCAGCAGCTTATTTCCGGGACGCCGACTAGCCAATGAGCAGTTCTTC
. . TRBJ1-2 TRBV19 CASSISVSNYGYTF TGTGCCAGTAGTATCTCAGTTTCTAACTATGGCTACACCTTC
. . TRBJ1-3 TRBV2 CASSVGPGSSGNTIYF TGTGCCAGCAGTGTCGGTCCAGGCTCGTCTGGAAACACCATATATTTT
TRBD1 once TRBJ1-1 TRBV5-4 CASSTGQGDKNTEAFF TGTGCCAGCAGCACGGGACAGGGGGATAAGAACACTGAAGCTTTCTTT